These 5 T cell receptor beta chains originate from one sample sequenced in a study of siplizumab effects on memory and regulatory T cells. Produced via immunoSEQ multiplex PCR; TCRdb's table is partial and in-frame only. The data show roughly 68,000 clones, less than 85% seen once. What was sequenced was memory CD4+ T cells sorted from blood. These receptors originate from a human donor in good health.

The chain employs TRBV6-5 and TRBJ2-7, with D tentatively TRBD1 (5 bases). V lost 5 bases and J 2 bases, leaving 16 bases between the germline ends. Germline lookup yields CDR1 MNHEY and CDR2 SVGAGI. The CDR3 sequence is 15 residues long. The CDR3 DNA reads TGTGCCAGCAGTAAGACAGCGACAGAACCCTACGAGCAGTACTTC. Amino acid sequence: CASSKTATEPYEQYF.

The rearrangement uses TRBV7-2 and TRBJ2-7, with a possible D match to TRBD2 (5 bases). The CDR3 runs 14 residues. CDR1 is SGHTA and CDR2 is FQGNSA in the germline V gene. The V gene lost 4 bases and the J gene lost 5 bases, with 15 bases spanning the gap. The CDR3 bases are TGTGCCAGCAGCTCCTGGCCGGGGTCCGACGAGCAGTACTTC. The encoded protein is CASSSWPGSDEQYF.

The table lists this clone with a few counts. This chain joins TRBV6-5 and TRBJ1-1; the D is unclear. The V end was cut by 5 bases, the J end by 1 base, with 8 bases between. The length of the CDR3 is 13 residues. Germline CDR1 and CDR2: MNHEY and SVGAGI. Here the CDR3 reads CASSLEGNTEAFF. The CDR3 region has the DNA TGTGCCAGCAGTCTCGAGGGGAACACTGAAGCTTTCTTT.

The chain couples TRBV6-1 to TRBJ1-1; no clear D gene. V lost 7 bases, J lost 3 bases, and 6 bases lay in between. Germline V CDR1 and CDR2: MNHNS, SASEGT. The CDR3 has 11 residues. The CDR3 loop reads CASKRDTEAFF. CDR3 nucleotides: TGTGCCAGCAAAAGGGACACTGAAGCTTTCTTT.

The gene calls are TRBV14 and TRBJ1-2; D ambiguous. V gave up 1 base and J gave up 3 bases, with 12 bases separating them. The germline CDR1 and CDR2 sequences are SGHDN and FVKESK. CDR3 size: 15 residues. The CDR3, as DNA: TGTGCCAGCAGCCAAGGAGGCTTCCGGTACTATGGCTACACCTTC. Its translation: CASSQGGFRYYGYTF.